A single sample gave rise to the 8 T cell receptor beta chains below, sequenced in a study of cytomegalovirus exposure and HLA in healthy donors. PCR involved 60 Vbeta and 13 Jbeta primers. Repertoires were generated with immunoSEQ multiplex PCR, while TCRdb's copy carries only in-frame clones and drops some. The sample consists of some 78,000 clones, over 70% of them appearing once. Sequencing was carried out using PBMCs. Receptors originate from a woman aged 45-59 years in good health and CMV-seropositive.

The chain joins TRBV19 to TRBJ2-3; TRBD1 matches 7 bases. The CDR3 length is 14 residues. Trimming at V came to 3 bases and at J to 4 bases, leaving 4 bases not matched to a gene. The germline V gene has CDR1 LNHDA and CDR2 SQIVND (reference sequence). CDR3 protein: CASSIIQGADTQYF. As DNA, the CDR3 is TGTGCCAGTAGTATTATCCAGGGGGCAGATACGCAGTATTTT.

This clone was seen only once. This rearrangement joins TRBV18 to TRBJ2-1, with TRBD2 matching over 12 bases. The CDR3 is 19 amino acids. Losses at the gene ends were 8 bases for V and 0 bases for J; bases not matched to a gene: 14. The germline V gene encodes CDR1 KGHSH and CDR2 LQKENI. As DNA, the CDR3 is TGTGCCAGCACCTACGGGACTAGCGGGTTTCCGCCCTCCTACAATGAGCAGTTCTTC. Protein sequence: CASTYGTSGFPPSYNEQFF.

This clone was seen only a few times. V usage is TRBV15 and J usage is TRBJ1-1, with 7 bases fitting TRBD1. With 5 bases clipped from V and 1 base from J, the junction kept 4 bases outside the gene matches. Germline CDR1 is LNHNV and CDR2 is YYDKDF (reference sequence). The CDR3 extends over 14 amino acids. CDR3 in amino acids: CATSPGQPNTEAFF. The CDR3 DNA reads as TGTGCCACCAGCCCGGGACAGCCGAACACTGAAGCTTTCTTT.

The chain couples TRBV7-3 to TRBJ2-2, with D perhaps TRBD1 (5 bases). The CDR3 is 14 amino acids. CDR1 is SGHTA and CDR2 is FQGTGA in the germline V gene. The ends were cut back, 6 bases at V and 8 bases at J, with 16 bases in the middle. The chain's CDR3 is CASSRRQSRGELFF. The CDR3 coding sequence is TGTGCCAGCAGTCGCAGACAGTCCAGGGGGGAGCTGTTTTTT.

The V and J genes are TRBV10-3 and TRBJ1-2, with D hard to call. The ends were cut back, 7 bases at V and 3 bases at J, with 18 bases in the middle. Germline V gene data show CDR1 as ENHRY and CDR2 as SYGVKD. The CDR3 runs 15 residues. This chain's CDR3 is CAIKIEGVSDYGYTF. The CDR3 DNA reads as TGTGCCATCAAAATTGAGGGAGTTTCTGACTATGGCTACACCTTC.

The chain joins TRBV5-6 to TRBJ2-1; 8 bases align to TRBD2. The CDR3 spans 15 residues. Germline V gives CDR1 SGHDT, CDR2 YYEEEE. The J segment lost 4 bases and the V segment lost 4 bases, leaving 7 bases of the junction unmatched. The CDR3 region has the DNA TGTGCCAGCAGCCCCGGGGGGGAACCGTACAATGAGCAGTTCTTC. It specifies CASSPGGEPYNEQFF.

The V gene is TRBV5-6, the J gene TRBJ1-3, with 9 bases matching TRBD1. The germline V gene has CDR1 SGHDT and CDR2 YYEEEE. CDR3 length: 18 amino acids. The V gene end was trimmed by 3 bases and the J gene end by 0 bases; junction bases not matched to a gene: 10. The CDR3 sequence is CASSWDREYSLSGNTIYF. The CDR3 DNA is TGTGCCAGCAGCTGGGACAGGGAGTATTCCCTCTCTGGAAACACCATATATTTT. The whole variable domain, remainder taken from reference TRBV5-6 and TRBJ1-3, is DAGVTQSPTHLIKTRGQQVTLRCSPKSGHDTVSWYQQALGQGPQFIFQYYEEEERQRGNFPDRFSGHQFPNYSSELNVNALLLGDSALYLCASSWDREYSLSGNTIYFGEGSWLTVV.

This chain joins TRBV9 and TRBJ2-3, with D possibly matching TRBD1 (5 bases). The V and J ends lost 0 bases and 3 bases respectively, with 17 bases between them. The V gene's germline CDR1 is SGDLS and CDR2 YYNGEE. The CDR3 loop spans 17 amino acids. In DNA form, the CDR3 reads TGTGCCAGCAGCGTAGTCCCGACAGTTAGAGTGACAGATACGCAGTATTTT. Protein product: CASSVVPTVRVTDTQYF. Using reference TRBV9 and TRBJ2-3 for the parts outside the CDR3, the full variable domain is DSGVTQTPKHLITATGQRVTLRCSPRSGDLSVYWYQQSLDQGLQFLIQYYNGEERAKGNILERFSAQQFPDLHSELNLSSLELGDSALYFCASSVVPTVRVTDTQYFGPGTRLTVL.